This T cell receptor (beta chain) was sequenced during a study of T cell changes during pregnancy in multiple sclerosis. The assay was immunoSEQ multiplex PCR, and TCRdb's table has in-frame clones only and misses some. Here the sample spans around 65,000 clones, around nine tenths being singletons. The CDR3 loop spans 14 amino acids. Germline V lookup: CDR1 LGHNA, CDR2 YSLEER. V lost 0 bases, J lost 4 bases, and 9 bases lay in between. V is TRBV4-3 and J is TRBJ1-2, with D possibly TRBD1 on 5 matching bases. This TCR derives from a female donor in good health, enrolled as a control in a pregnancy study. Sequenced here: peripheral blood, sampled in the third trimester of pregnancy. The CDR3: CASSQEQGSYGYTF. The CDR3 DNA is TGCGCCAGCAGCCAAGAGCAGGGTAGCTATGGCTACACCTTC.